The next 30 T cell receptor beta chains were all read from a single sample in a study of blood T cell repertoires in COVID-19. Data came from immunoSEQ multiplex PCR; TCRdb stores just in-frame clones and leaves some out. The table includes around 75,000 clones, about four fifths detected once. Sequencing input: peripheral blood. These receptor sequences come from a man aged 45-65 years with COVID-19, enrolled during active disease.

This clone was picked up a small number of times. DNA of the CDR3: TGCGCCAGCAGCACTGGACTAGTCGATCCAGATACGCAGTATTTT. Its translation is CASSTGLVDPDTQYF. The rearrangement links TRBV5-1 to TRBJ2-3; 7 bases line up with TRBD2. After removal of 4 bases from V and 4 bases from J, the junction contained 9 bases not matched to a gene. There are 15 residues in the CDR3. Germline V gene sequence: CDR1 SGHRS, CDR2 YFSETQ. The full variable domain, in which reference TRBV5-1 and TRBJ2-3 provide the parts outside the CDR3, is KAGVTQTPRYLIKTRGQQVTLSCSPISGHRSVSWYQQTPGQGLQFLFEYFSETQRNKGNFPGRFSGRQFSNSRSEMNVSTLELGDSALYLCASSTGLVDPDTQYFGPGTRLTVL.

J is TRBJ2-3 and V is TRBV4-2; 12 bases are a match to TRBD2. J was trimmed by 4 bases and V by 4 bases; bases with no gene match: 21. There are 21 residues in the CDR3. Germline CDR1 reads LGHNA; CDR2 reads YNFKEQ. CDR3 residues: CASSPLALSFSLAGGSDTQYF. For the CDR3, the DNA is TGTGCCAGCAGCCCTTTGGCACTCTCCTTTTCACTAGCGGGGGGATCAGATACGCAGTATTTT.

This chain joins TRBV11-2 and TRBJ1-5; D gene ambiguous. Per the germline V gene, CDR1 is SGHAT and CDR2 is FQNNGV. This CDR3 is 16 amino acids long. Trimming removed 5 bases from V and 2 bases from J, with 16 bases in between. CDR3 bases: TGTGCCAGCAGCCCCACGGCCGGGGTTGGCAATCAGCCCCAGCATTTT. Protein product: CASSPTAGVGNQPQHF.

The gene calls are TRBV5-4 and TRBJ2-1; D unclear. V was clipped by 0 bases and J by 0 bases, with 10 bases between them. The CDR3 loop spans 16 amino acids. The germline V gene encodes CDR1 SGHNT and CDR2 YYREEE (reference sequence). CDR3 DNA sequence: TGTGCCAGCAGCTTGGTACCGTCCGGCTCCTACAATGAGCAGTTCTTC. Amino acids: CASSLVPSGSYNEQFF.

This clone has a single count. The V gene is TRBV9, the J gene TRBJ2-2; 10 bases map to TRBD2. The CDR3 length is 18 residues. J lost 6 bases, V lost 0 bases, and 11 bases had no gene match. Germline lookup yields CDR1 SGDLS and CDR2 YYNGEE. CDR3 DNA: TGTGCCAGCAGCGTAGGGAAGCGGGGGGGCCTTGGGGCCGGGGAGCTGTTTTTT. This sequence encodes CASSVGKRGGLGAGELFF.

The chain recombines TRBV7-9 with TRBJ1-2; D may be TRBD1 (6 bases). With 3 bases removed from V and 5 bases from J, the gap between germline ends came to 16 bases. The CDR3 runs 15 residues. Germline V gene data show CDR1 as SEHNR and CDR2 as FQNEAQ (reference sequence). CDR3 residues: CASSLVKGQGYGYTF. CDR3 DNA: TGTGCCAGCAGCTTGGTAAAGGGGCAGGGGTATGGCTACACCTTC.

V usage is TRBV3-1 (or the pseudogene TRBV3-2) and J usage is TRBJ1-6; 7 nucleotides align to TRBD1. CDR3 length: 14 amino acids. Trimming removed 1 base from V and 9 bases from J; junction bases left unmatched: 3. Germline loops: CDR1 LGHDT, CDR2 YNNKEL (reference sequence). The CDR3: CASSQGQGASPLHF. The CDR3 DNA is TGTGCCAGCAGCCAAGGACAGGGAGCTTCACCCCTCCACTTT.

This clone has just one count. V usage is TRBV5-4 and J usage is TRBJ2-2, with D possibly being TRBD2 (5 bases). The CDR3 is 14 residues long. Trimming shortened V by 4 bases and J by 4 bases, and 11 bases separated the two germline ends. Germline V gene lookup returns CDR1 SGHNT and CDR2 YYREEE (reference sequence). CDR3 coding DNA: TGTGCCAGCAGCATTCCGGGGATCACCGGGGAGCTGTTTTTT. Translation: CASSIPGITGELFF. Drawing the rest from reference TRBV5-4 and TRBJ2-2, the complete variable domain is ETGVTQSPTHLIKTRGQQVTLRCSSQSGHNTVSWYQQALGQGPQFIFQYYREEENGRGNFPPRFSGLQFPNYSSELNVNALELDDSALYLCASSIPGITGELFFGEGSRLTVL.

The chain employs TRBV5-1 and TRBJ2-7; 15 bases align to TRBD2. With V trimmed by 4 bases and J by 2 bases, 10 bases remained unmatched. The CDR3 has 18 residues. Germline V CDR1 and CDR2: SGHRS, YFSETQ. This CDR3 is CASSPGLAGGQTTYEQYF. The CDR3 DNA reads as TGCGCCAGCAGCCCGGGACTAGCGGGGGGCCAAACTACCTACGAGCAGTACTTC. The full variable domain, with the rest looked up from reference TRBV5-1 and TRBJ2-7, is KAGVTQTPRYLIKTRGQQVTLSCSPISGHRSVSWYQQTPGQGLQFLFEYFSETQRNKGNFPGRFSGRQFSNSRSEMNVSTLELGDSALYLCASSPGLAGGQTTYEQYFGPGTRLTVT.

The chain is built from TRBV11-2 and TRBJ2-7; 8 bases are a match to TRBD1. The CDR3 contains 14 residues. J was trimmed by 6 bases and V by 6 bases; bases with no gene match: 10. Looked up from germline, CDR1 is SGHAT and CDR2 is FQNNGV. This CDR3 is CASSYLDRVIEQYF. The CDR3 DNA sequence: TGTGCCAGCAGTTACCTGGACAGGGTGATCGAGCAGTACTTC.

The chain combines TRBV21-1 with TRBJ2-3; TRBD2, the table's D call, lacks a check against the DNA. TRBV21-1 is marked as a pseudogene. The CDR3 is made up of 18 amino acids. The CDR3 sequence: CASSKEERAGGQTDTQYF. CDR3 DNA sequence: TGTGCCAGCAGCAAAGAAGAGAGAGCGGGGGGGCAAACAGATACGCAGTATTTT.

The genes are TRBV4-1 and TRBJ2-7, with 9 nucleotides matching TRBD1. Germline values: CDR1 MGHRA, CDR2 YSYEKL. The ends lost 4 bases at V and 4 bases at J; junction bases unmatched: 8. The CDR3 is made up of 15 amino acids. The CDR3 nucleotides are TGCGCCAGCAGCCCCGGGACAGGGCCTCTGTACGAGCAGTACTTC. Encoded protein: CASSPGTGPLYEQYF.

The V call is TRBV7-4, the J call TRBJ2-7; no firm D call. This CDR3 is 11 amino acids long. From germline, CDR1 is SGHVT and CDR2 SQSDAQ. The ends were cut back, 5 bases at V and 4 bases at J, with 6 bases in the middle. This CDR3 reads CASSRQYEQYF. The CDR3 nucleotides read TGTGCCAGCAGCCGACAATACGAGCAGTACTTC.

This clone occurred once. The chain employs TRBV5-6 and TRBJ1-4, with D possibly TRBD1 on 5 matching bases. V dropped 3 bases and J dropped 8 bases, with 20 bases sitting between them. This CDR3 is 16 amino acids long. Looked up from germline, CDR1 is SGHDT and CDR2 is YYEEEE. The CDR3 reads CASSWNYGAGGEKLFF. In DNA form, the CDR3 reads TGTGCCAGCAGCTGGAACTACGGGGCCGGAGGGGAAAAACTGTTTTTT.

The rearrangement links TRBV18 to TRBJ2-1, with a weak D call TRBD1 (6 bases). V shed 3 bases and J shed 8 bases, with 20 bases lying between them. Germline assignment: CDR1 KGHSH and CDR2 LQKENI. The CDR3 is 16 amino acids. For the CDR3, the DNA is TGTGCCAGCTCACCGGGGGCTGGATTAATTCGCGATGAGCAGTTCTTC. This encodes CASSPGAGLIRDEQFF.

The rearrangement links TRBV3-1 (or the pseudogene TRBV3-2) to TRBJ1-2; a weak D match, TRBD1 (5 bases). The CDR3 length is 14 residues. The germline V and J ends were trimmed by 1 base and 7 bases, with 13 bases remaining between them. Germline V CDR1 and CDR2: LGHDT, YNNKEL (reference sequence). The CDR3 coding sequence is TGTGCCAGCAGCCAAGCTAAGGGGTTGGGTGGCTACACCTTC. This sequence encodes CASSQAKGLGGYTF.

The chain uses TRBV6-5 and TRBJ1-2, with D unclear. The CDR3 length is 13 residues. V was pared by 2 bases and J by 4 bases, with 8 bases between. The germline gives CDR1 MNHEY, CDR2 SVGAGI. CDR3 residues: CASSYDNTYGYTF. In DNA, the CDR3 is TGTGCCAGCAGTTACGACAACACCTATGGCTACACCTTC.

The rearrangement joins TRBV19 to TRBJ2-3, with 10 bases identical to TRBD2. Germline assignment: CDR1 LNHDA and CDR2 SQIVND (reference sequence). V trimming: 4 bases; J trimming: 1 base; junction bases outside the gene matches: 5. The CDR3 extends over 16 amino acids. The CDR3 bases are TGTGCCAGTAGTACCCTAGCGGGGGTCGGCACAGATACGCAGTATTTT. It is translated as CASSTLAGVGTDTQYF.

V and J are TRBV7-2 and TRBJ2-5; D may be TRBD2 (6 bases). The germline CDR1 and CDR2 sequences are SGHTA and FQGNSA. V dropped 8 bases and J dropped 5 bases, with 15 bases sitting between them. The CDR3 spans 13 residues. For the CDR3, the DNA is TGTGCCAGCTCGACGGGGGTTCGGGAGACCCAGTACTTC. This gives the protein CASSTGVRETQYF.

This clone appeared a few times. J is TRBJ2-3 and V is TRBV2; TRBD1 matches 9 bases. The CDR3 is made up of 14 amino acids. V was clipped by 6 bases and J by 5 bases; unmatched bases: 6. The germline gives CDR1 SNHLY, CDR2 FYNNEI. The CDR3 is CASRPGQGLDTQYF. The CDR3 DNA reads TGTGCCAGCAGGCCGGGACAGGGTCTAGATACGCAGTATTTT. Variable domain in full (rest from reference TRBV2 and TRBJ2-3): EPEVTQTPSHQVTQMGQEVILRCVPISNHLYFYWYRQILGQKVEFLVSFYNNEISEKSEIFDDQFSVERPDGSNFTLKIRSTKLEDSAMYFCASRPGQGLDTQYFGPGTRLTVL.

This clone was recorded a few times. J is TRBJ1-1 and V is TRBV7-3; D gene ambiguous. The CDR3 loop spans 14 amino acids. Trimming took 5 bases from V and 1 from J, leaving 11 bases between them. Germline V lookup: CDR1 SGHTA, CDR2 FQGTGA. The CDR3 loop is CASSTGPGNTEAFF. As DNA, the CDR3 is TGTGCCAGCAGCACTGGCCCAGGGAACACTGAAGCTTTCTTT.

The rearrangement links TRBV6-5 to TRBJ2-7; 7 positions match TRBD1. The CDR3 runs to 13 residues. The V segment lost 6 bases and the J segment 2 bases; nucleotides outside the gene matches: 4. Germline assignment: CDR1 MNHEY and CDR2 SVGAGI. The CDR3 region has the DNA TGTGCCAGCAGCGGACAGGCCGCCTACGAGCAGTACTTC. This gives the protein CASSGQAAYEQYF.

The J gene is TRBJ1-3, the V gene TRBV9; 7 bases match TRBD1. Per germline, CDR1 SGDLS and CDR2 YYNGEE. J was trimmed by 5 bases and V by 3 bases; bases with no gene match: 11. The CDR3 runs to 16 residues. The CDR3 DNA follows: TGTGCCAGCAGCGCAACCATAACAGGGGTTAGAAACACCATATATTTT. Translated: CASSATITGVRNTIYF.

The rearrangement uses TRBV7-3 and TRBJ2-6; D may be TRBD1 (6 bases). From germline, CDR1 is SGHTA and CDR2 FQGTGA. The length of the CDR3 is 19 residues. V was cut by 5 bases and J by 2 bases, with 22 bases left in between. The CDR3 protein is CASSAMGTGYIPGANVLTF. CDR3 sequence (DNA): TGTGCCAGCAGCGCCATGGGCACAGGGTATATCCCTGGGGCCAACGTCCTGACTTTC.

V and J are TRBV6-5 and TRBJ2-5, with a possible D match to TRBD2 (5 bases). The CDR3 runs to 13 residues. V was shortened by 6 bases and J by 5 bases, with 13 bases between the two germline ends. Germline CDR1 MNHEY, CDR2 SVGAGI. The CDR3 bases are TGTGCCAGCAGGACTCCTGCGGGCGAGACCCAGTACTTC. Its translation: CASRTPAGETQYF.

This chain links TRBV19 with TRBJ2-2, with D maybe TRBD1 (6 bases). V dropped 5 bases and J dropped 2 bases, with 12 bases sitting between them. The germline gives CDR1 LNHDA, CDR2 SQIVND (reference sequence). The CDR3 contains 15 residues. The CDR3 spells CASSFWTDNTGELFF. CDR3 nucleotide sequence: TGTGCCAGTAGTTTCTGGACAGACAACACCGGGGAGCTGTTTTTT. The full variable domain, completed using reference TRBV19 and TRBJ2-2, is DGGITQSPKYLFRKEGQNVTLSCEQNLNHDAMYWYRQDPGQGLRLIYYSQIVNDFQKGDIAEGYSVSREKKESFPLTVTSAQKNPTAFYLCASSFWTDNTGELFFGEGSRLTVL.

The chain carries TRBV3-1 (or the pseudogene TRBV3-2) and TRBJ1-5; no reliable D call. The germline V and J ends were trimmed by 0 bases and 4 bases, with 4 bases remaining between them. The germline V gene has CDR1 LGHDT and CDR2 YNNKEL (reference sequence). The CDR3 has 13 amino acids. The CDR3 DNA sequence: TGTGCCAGCAGCCAAGATTCGAATCAGCCCCAGCATTTT. Translation gives CASSQDSNQPQHF.

This clone was recorded once. This chain connects TRBV5-5 to TRBJ2-3; no reliable D call. Trimming took 0 bases from V and 2 from J, leaving 10 bases between them. The CDR3 is made up of 15 amino acids. The germline CDR1 and CDR2 sequences are SGHKS and YYEKEE (reference sequence). CDR3 nucleotides: TGTGCCAGCAGCTTGGACGTCTGGCTCACAGATACGCAGTATTTT. Protein sequence: CASSLDVWLTDTQYF. The full variable domain, in which reference TRBV5-5 and TRBJ2-3 provide the parts outside the CDR3, is DAGVTQSPTHLIKTRGQQVTLRCSPISGHKSVSWYQQVLGQGPQFIFQYYEKEERGRGNFPDRFSARQFPNYSSELNVNALLLGDSALYLCASSLDVWLTDTQYFGPGTRLTVL.

The table lists this clone with a few counts. The V and J genes are TRBV18 and TRBJ1-1; D is possibly TRBD1 (5 bases). The CDR3 has 15 amino acids. Germline CDR1 reads KGHSH; CDR2 reads LQKENI. Trimming pared 3 bases from V and 4 bases from J, leaving 15 bases between. The CDR3: CASSPLEGLSTEAFF. The CDR3 DNA is TGTGCCAGCTCACCGTTGGAGGGGTTGAGCACTGAAGCTTTCTTT. The whole variable domain, filled in from reference TRBV18 and TRBJ1-1, reads NAGVMQNPRHLVRRRGQEARLRCSPMKGHSHVYWYRQLPEEGLKFMVYLQKENIIDESGMPKERFSAEFPKEGPSILRIQQVVRGDSAAYFCASSPLEGLSTEAFFGQGTRLTVV.

This chain uses TRBV6-6 with TRBJ2-2; D perhaps matches TRBD1 (5 bases). The CDR3 covers 16 residues. The germline V gene encodes CDR1 MNHNY and CDR2 SVGAGI (reference sequence). Trimming stripped 6 bases from V and 7 bases from J, with 21 bases between. The DNA of the CDR3 is TGTGCCAGCAGCACGGAAGTCAGGGCCGGCGACGGGGAGCTGTTTTTT. As protein: CASSTEVRAGDGELFF.